These T cell receptor beta chains were read from a single sample in a study of T cell responses to AZD1222 COVID-19 vaccine. TCRdb's table, derived via immunoSEQ multiplex PCR, lists solely in-frame clones and lacks some. This sample has 120,000 or so clones, with about 90% found just once. This material consisted of peripheral blood, taken on day 0 of AZD1222 vaccination. The source of these receptors is an adult in good health. Each CDR3 is given with its conserved first and last residue.

V gene	J gene	CDR3 protein
TRBV27	TRBJ2-7	CASTEDRAGNEQYF
TRBV29-1	TRBJ2-7	CSVAGTSLGEQYF
TRBV28	TRBJ1-6	CASSTPLGSNSPLHF
TRBV5-8	TRBJ2-2	CASQPRGWSTGELFF
TRBV6-6	TRBJ1-2	CASSQIPGQGLIDGIYGYTF
TRBV2	TRBJ2-1	CASRGRVVHNEQFF
TRBV18	TRBJ1-1	CASSSDGNTEAFF
TRBV7-9	TRBJ2-1	CASSFSEGEQFF
TRBV28	TRBJ1-2	CASLTLGPGHNYGYTF
TRBV7-6	TRBJ2-7	CASSFSYEQYF
TRBV18	TRBJ1-2	CASSPSDRGQMYTF
TRBV11-3	TRBJ2-7	CASSPPGTVNEQYF
TRBV7-8	TRBJ2-7	CASSPRLAGSSYEQYF
TRBV6-1	TRBJ2-2	CASSDNWRGTNTGELFF
TRBV5-4	TRBJ1-1	CASSWDRNTEAFF
TRBV23-1	TRBJ1-5	CASSLRQGDSNQPQHF
TRBV7-2	TRBJ2-7	CASSRDRGNYEQYF
TRBV6-8	TRBJ2-7	CASSSSTGRKQYF
TRBV29-1	TRBJ2-7	CSVEGTGAIYEQYF
TRBV5-4	TRBJ1-2	CASGLGQGTLRYGYTF
TRBV19	TRBJ2-7	CASSIGDSYEQYF
TRBV6-5	TRBJ2-2	CASRLKANTGELFF
TRBV9	TRBJ2-6	CASSVRTAGANVLTF
TRBV9	TRBJ2-7	CASSVESGGAYEQYF
TRBV28	TRBJ2-1	CASSSKTYFNEQFF
TRBV14	TRBJ1-2	CASSQDRQGGYTF
TRBV9	TRBJ2-7	CASSVGFGSSYEQYF
TRBV28	TRBJ2-2	CASSSSGSGMVGELFF
TRBV5-1	TRBJ1-6	CASSSGTGDSPLHF
TRBV28	TRBJ1-1	CASSNTEAFF
TRBV6-5	TRBJ2-1	CASSYDRSSGYNEQFF
TRBV9	TRBJ2-1	CASSPARFAGKRGSFYNEQFF
TRBV2	TRBJ1-6	CASSEHSPLHF
TRBV2	TRBJ1-5	CASSEGRASNQPQHF
TRBV5-1	TRBJ2-7	CASSPGTGGSEQYF
TRBV15	TRBJ1-2	CATSSGQAHGYTF
TRBV5-6	TRBJ1-2	CASNYGLNYGYTF
TRBV7-9	TRBJ2-3	CASSSTEGGQDTQYF
TRBV6-5	TRBJ2-2	CASSLATGELFF
TRBV5-1	TRBJ1-5	CASSPEGVSIQPQHF
TRBV28	TRBJ2-7	CASSYGLAMSEQYF
TRBV27	TRBJ2-1	CASSAYVAGAYNEQFF
TRBV13	TRBJ2-7	CASSFRTSPYEQYF
TRBV19	TRBJ2-3	CASSSRLAGGWNTQYF
TRBV27	TRBJ2-4	CASGKARVFGKNIQYF
TRBV19	TRBJ2-7	CASSGASASYEQYF
TRBV2	TRBJ1-6	CAGNKVDNYNSPLHF
TRBV3-1/TRBV3-2	TRBJ1-6	CASSPRMNSPLHF
TRBV7-3	TRBJ1-2	CASSLSRLDSYGYTF
TRBV6-5	TRBJ2-5	CASSLGQQYQETQYF
TRBV5-5	TRBJ2-6	CASSFGGLSSGANVLTF
TRBV6-2/TRBV6-3	TRBJ2-1	CASSYWDPSSYNEQFF
TRBV9	TRBJ2-6	CASSVSTLSGANVLTF
TRBV2	TRBJ2-7	CASRPRLAGGPGRQQYF
TRBV5-1	TRBJ2-7	CASSLDAGALYEQYF
TRBV5-1	TRBJ1-1	CASSPVLREGNYGTEAFF
TRBV6-6	TRBJ2-7	CASSRTSGRVSSYEQYF